This TCR beta chain came from a study of monozygotic twins with cystic fibrosis. Overall study findings and caveats: Nucleotide-identical clonotype sharing was significantly higher within monozygotic CF twin pairs than between unrelated CF individuals. Co-twins had the most similar V usage for 13 of 16 pairs, J for 8. Low clonality (median roughly 0.009) suggested a mostly naive repertoire.

Points on this clone: What it binds is unknown.

Generated by immunoSEQ multiplex PCR, the TCRdb table keeps only in-frame clones and is missing some. The sample has approximately 17,000 clones; approximately 96% are singletons. The specimen was blood. The source is a girl aged 2 to 9 with cystic fibrosis.

CDR3 loop: CASGPPGNGNTEAFF. For the CDR3, the DNA is TGTGCTAGTGGTCCCCCGGGCAACGGGAACACTGAAGCTTTCTTT. The chain has TRBV12-5 and TRBJ1-1, with D unresolved. The CDR3 has 15 residues. Germline V gene sequence: CDR1 LGHNT, CDR2 FRNRAP. V lost 5 bases and J 1 base, leaving 14 bases between the germline ends.